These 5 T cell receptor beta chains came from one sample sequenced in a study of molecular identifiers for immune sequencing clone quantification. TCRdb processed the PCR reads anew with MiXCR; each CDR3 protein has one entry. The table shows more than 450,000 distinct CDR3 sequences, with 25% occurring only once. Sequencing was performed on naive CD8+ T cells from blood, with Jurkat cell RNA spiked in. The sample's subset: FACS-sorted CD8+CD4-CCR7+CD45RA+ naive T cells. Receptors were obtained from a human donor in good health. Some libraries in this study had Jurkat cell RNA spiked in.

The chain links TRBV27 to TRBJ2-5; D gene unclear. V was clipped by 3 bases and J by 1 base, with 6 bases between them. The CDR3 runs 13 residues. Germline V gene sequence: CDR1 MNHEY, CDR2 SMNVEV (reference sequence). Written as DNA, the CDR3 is TGTGCCAGCAGTTTTAACGCCCAAGAGACCCAGTACTTC. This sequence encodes CASSFNAQETQYF.

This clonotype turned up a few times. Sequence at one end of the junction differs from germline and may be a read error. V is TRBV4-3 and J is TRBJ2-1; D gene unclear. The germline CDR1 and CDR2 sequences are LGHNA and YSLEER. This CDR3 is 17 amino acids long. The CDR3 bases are TGCGCCAGCGGCCAAGATGCGAGAGGCGCCACATCGGATGAGCAGTTCTTC. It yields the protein CASGQDARGATSDEQFF.

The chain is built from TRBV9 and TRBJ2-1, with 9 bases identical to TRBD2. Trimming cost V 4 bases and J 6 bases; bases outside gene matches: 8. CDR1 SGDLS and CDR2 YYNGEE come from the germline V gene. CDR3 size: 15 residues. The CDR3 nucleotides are TGTGCCAGCAGCCCATCGGGACTAGCTTTCAATGAGCAGTTCTTC. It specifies CASSPSGLAFNEQFF.

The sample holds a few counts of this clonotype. In DNA, the CDR3 is TGTGCTAGTGGGGATCCGAATACGCAGTATTTT. Amino acid sequence: CASGDPNTQYF. This chain links TRBV12-5 with TRBJ2-3; D gene ambiguous. The length of the CDR3 is 11 residues. V lost 6 bases to trimming and J lost 7 bases, with 8 bases between them. Germline V gene lookup returns CDR1 LGHNT and CDR2 FRNRAP.

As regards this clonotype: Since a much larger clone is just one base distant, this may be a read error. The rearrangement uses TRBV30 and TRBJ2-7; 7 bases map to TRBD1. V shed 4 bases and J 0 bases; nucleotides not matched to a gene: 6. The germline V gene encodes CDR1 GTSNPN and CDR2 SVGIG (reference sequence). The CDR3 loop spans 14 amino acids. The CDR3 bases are TGTGCCTGGACACGGGACAGCACCTCCTACGAGCAGTACTTC. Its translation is CAWTRDSTSYEQYF.